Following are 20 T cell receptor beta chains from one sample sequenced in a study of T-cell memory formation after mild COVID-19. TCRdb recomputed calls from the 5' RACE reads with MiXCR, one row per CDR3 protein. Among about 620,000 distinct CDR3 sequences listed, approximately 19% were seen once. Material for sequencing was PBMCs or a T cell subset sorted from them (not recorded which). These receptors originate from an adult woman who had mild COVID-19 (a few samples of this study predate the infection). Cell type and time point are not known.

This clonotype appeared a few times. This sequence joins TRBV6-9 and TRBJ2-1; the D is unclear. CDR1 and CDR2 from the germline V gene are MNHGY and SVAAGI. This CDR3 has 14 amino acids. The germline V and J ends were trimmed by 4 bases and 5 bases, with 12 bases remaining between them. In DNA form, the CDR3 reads TGTGCCAGCAGTTGCGTGGCGTTGAACAATGAGCAGTTCTTC. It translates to CASSCVALNNEQFF.

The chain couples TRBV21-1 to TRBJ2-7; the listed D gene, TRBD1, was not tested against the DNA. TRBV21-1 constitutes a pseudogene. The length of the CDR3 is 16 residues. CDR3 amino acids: CASSKEAGTGVYEQYF. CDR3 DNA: TGTGCCAGCAGCAAAGAAGCCGGGACAGGGGTCTACGAGCAGTACTTC.

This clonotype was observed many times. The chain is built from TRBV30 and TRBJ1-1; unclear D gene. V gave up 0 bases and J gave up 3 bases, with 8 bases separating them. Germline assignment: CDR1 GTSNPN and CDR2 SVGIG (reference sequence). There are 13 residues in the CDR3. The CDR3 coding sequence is TGTGCCTGGAGTGTTGTAGGCGACACTGAAGCTTTCTTT. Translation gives CAWSVVGDTEAFF.

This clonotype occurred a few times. The CDR3 here is CASSLGTSGAEQFF. CDR3 nucleotide sequence: TGTGCCAGCAGCCTCGGGACTAGCGGGGCCGAGCAGTTCTTC. V and J are TRBV7-2 and TRBJ2-1; 13 nucleotides align to TRBD2. Germline V lookup: CDR1 SGHTA, CDR2 FQGNSA. This CDR3 has 14 residues. Trimming removed 5 bases from V and 10 bases from J; junction bases left unmatched: 5.

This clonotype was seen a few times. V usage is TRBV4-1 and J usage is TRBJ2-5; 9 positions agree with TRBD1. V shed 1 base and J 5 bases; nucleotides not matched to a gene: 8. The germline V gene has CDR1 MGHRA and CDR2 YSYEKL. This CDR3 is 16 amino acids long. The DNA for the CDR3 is TGCGCCAGCAGCCAAGCTGGAGGACAGGGGAGGGAGACCCAGTACTTC. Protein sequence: CASSQAGGQGRETQYF.

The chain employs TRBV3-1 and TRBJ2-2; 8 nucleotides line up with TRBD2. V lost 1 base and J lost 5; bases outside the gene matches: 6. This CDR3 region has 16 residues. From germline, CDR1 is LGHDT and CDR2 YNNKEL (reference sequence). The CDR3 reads CASSQAGGHGTGELFF. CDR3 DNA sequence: TGTGCCAGCAGCCAAGCGGGGGGGCATGGGACCGGGGAGCTGTTTTTT.

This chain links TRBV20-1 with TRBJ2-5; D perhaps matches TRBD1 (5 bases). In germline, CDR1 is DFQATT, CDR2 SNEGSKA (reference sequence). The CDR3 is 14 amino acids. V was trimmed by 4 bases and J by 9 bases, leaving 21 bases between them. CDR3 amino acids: CSANGQLLTAAQYF. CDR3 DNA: TGCAGTGCTAATGGACAACTCCTCACGGCGGCCCAGTACTTC.

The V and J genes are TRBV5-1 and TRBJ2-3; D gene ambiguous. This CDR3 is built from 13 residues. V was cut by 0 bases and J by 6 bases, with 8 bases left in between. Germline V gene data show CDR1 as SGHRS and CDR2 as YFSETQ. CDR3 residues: CASSLEIWDTQYF. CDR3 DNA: TGCGCCAGCAGCTTGGAGATATGGGATACGCAGTATTTT.

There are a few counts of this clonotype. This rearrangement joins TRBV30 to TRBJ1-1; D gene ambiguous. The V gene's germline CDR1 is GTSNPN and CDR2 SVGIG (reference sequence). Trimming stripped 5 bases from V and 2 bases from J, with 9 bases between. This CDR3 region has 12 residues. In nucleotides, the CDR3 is TGTGCCTGGGGAATAATCAACACTGAAGCTTTCTTT. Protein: CAWGIINTEAFF.

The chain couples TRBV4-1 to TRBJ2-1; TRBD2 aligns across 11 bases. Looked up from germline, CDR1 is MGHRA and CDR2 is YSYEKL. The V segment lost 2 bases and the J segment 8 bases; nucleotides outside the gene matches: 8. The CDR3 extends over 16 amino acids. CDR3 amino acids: CASSQIVAGGRDEQFF. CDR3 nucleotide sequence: TGCGCCAGCAGCCAAATCGTAGCGGGGGGGAGGGATGAGCAGTTCTTC.

This CDR3 reads CASSQEGTYSNQPQHF. The CDR3 nucleotides are TGTGCCAGCAGCCAAGAGGGGACCTATAGCAATCAGCCCCAGCATTTT. This sequence joins TRBV5-5 and TRBJ1-5, with a possible D match to TRBD1 (5 bases). Germline CDR1 reads SGHKS; CDR2 reads YYEKEE (reference sequence). The CDR3 extends over 16 amino acids. The V end was cut by 4 bases, the J end by 0 bases, with 14 bases between.

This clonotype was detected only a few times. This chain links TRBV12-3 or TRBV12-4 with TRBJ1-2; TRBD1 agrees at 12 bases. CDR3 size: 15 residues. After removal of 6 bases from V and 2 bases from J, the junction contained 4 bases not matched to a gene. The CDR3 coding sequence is TGTGCCAGCAGGGGGACAGGGGGCGCGAACTATGGCTACACCTTC. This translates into CASRGTGGANYGYTF.

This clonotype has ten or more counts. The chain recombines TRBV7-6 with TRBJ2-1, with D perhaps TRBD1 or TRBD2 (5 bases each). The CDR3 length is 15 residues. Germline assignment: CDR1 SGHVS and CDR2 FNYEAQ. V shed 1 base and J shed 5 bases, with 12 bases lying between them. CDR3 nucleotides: TGTGCCAGCAGCTTAGGAGGGGCTTGGGACAATGAGCAGTTCTTC. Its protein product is CASSLGGAWDNEQFF.

CDR3 loop: CAWSVLREKLFF. The CDR3 DNA follows: TGTGCCTGGAGTGTACTAAGGGAAAAACTGTTTTTT. This chain joins TRBV30 and TRBJ1-4, with no clear D. The CDR3 is made up of 12 amino acids. The germline V gene encodes CDR1 GTSNPN and CDR2 SVGIG (reference sequence). Deletions cut 0 bases from V and 8 bases from J, with 7 bases between.

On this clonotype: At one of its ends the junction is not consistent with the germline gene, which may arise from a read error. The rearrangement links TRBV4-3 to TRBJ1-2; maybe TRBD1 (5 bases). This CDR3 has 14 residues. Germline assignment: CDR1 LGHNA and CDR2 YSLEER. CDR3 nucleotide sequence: TGCGCCAGCAGACAAGAGACAGAGGCAGGGGGCTACACCTTC. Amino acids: CASRQETEAGGYTF.

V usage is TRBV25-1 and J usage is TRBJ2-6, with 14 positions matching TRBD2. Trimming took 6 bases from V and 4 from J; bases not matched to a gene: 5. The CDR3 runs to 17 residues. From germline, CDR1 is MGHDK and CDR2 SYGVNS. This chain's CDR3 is CASSGTSGRQGANVLTF. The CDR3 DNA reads TGTGCCAGCAGCGGGACTAGCGGGAGACAGGGGGCCAACGTCCTGACTTTC.

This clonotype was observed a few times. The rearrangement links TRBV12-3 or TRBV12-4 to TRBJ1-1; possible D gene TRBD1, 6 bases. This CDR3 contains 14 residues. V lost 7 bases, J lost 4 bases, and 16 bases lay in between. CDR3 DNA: TGTGCCAGCACCCTTGGGGGGGGGGCCACTGAAGCTTTCTTT. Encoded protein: CASTLGGGATEAFF.

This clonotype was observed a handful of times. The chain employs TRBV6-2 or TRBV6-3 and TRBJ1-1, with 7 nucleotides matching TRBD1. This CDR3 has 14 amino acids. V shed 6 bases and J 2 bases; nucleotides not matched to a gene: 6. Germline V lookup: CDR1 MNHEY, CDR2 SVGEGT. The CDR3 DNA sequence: TGTGCCAGCAGGTACAGGGGCGCCAACACTGAAGCTTTCTTT. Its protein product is CASRYRGANTEAFF.

The CDR3 DNA is TGTGCCAGCAGTTACTTGGGGACCTACCAAGAGACCCAGTACTTC. This gives the protein CASSYLGTYQETQYF. The V and J genes are TRBV6-6 and TRBJ2-5; D may match TRBD1 or TRBD2 (5 bases each). Trimming shortened V by 1 base and J by 0 bases, and 9 bases separated the two germline ends. Looked up from germline, CDR1 is MNHNY and CDR2 is SVGAGI (reference sequence). CDR3 length: 15 residues.

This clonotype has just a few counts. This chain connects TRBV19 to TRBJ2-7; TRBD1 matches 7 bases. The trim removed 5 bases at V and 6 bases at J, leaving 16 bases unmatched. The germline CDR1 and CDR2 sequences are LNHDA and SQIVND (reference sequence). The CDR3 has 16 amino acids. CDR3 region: CASSSLTGVQPSEQYF. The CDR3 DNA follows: TGTGCCAGTAGTTCCTTAACAGGGGTTCAACCTAGCGAGCAGTACTTC.